The text below deals with one T cell receptor (beta chain). Its target is not known. The data belong to a study of shared clonotypes between healthy human individuals. The authors loaded roughly 180 ng DNA, about 30,000 T cell genomes, into sorted-subset replicate PCRs. Sequenced by immunoSEQ multiplex PCR; TCRdb stores in-frame clones only, minus some. The table lists about 2.4 million clones, roughly 93% of them singletons. Study-wide findings and caveats: Lower generation probabilities were found for non-shared clonotypes than for those shared by all four donors. Among four donors, approximately 5% of naive CD4 clonotypes were found in common. Blood alone was sampled, and tissue repertoires likely differ.

This CDR3 has 13 residues. Germline lookup yields CDR1 SGHRS and CDR2 YFSETQ. V lost 0 bases to trimming and J lost 8 bases, with 8 bases between them. The sequence was obtained from a young man in good health. Some clones in this sample may be carry-over from other donors' samples. The V and J genes are TRBV5-1 and TRBJ2-2; D unresolved. Sequencing used naive CD4+ T cells from PBMCs. Subset meaning: CD45RA+ positively selected. The CDR3 spells CASSLAGQGELFF. For the CDR3, the DNA is TGCGCCAGCAGCTTGGCCGGGCAGGGGGAGCTGTTTTTT.